What follows are 14 T cell receptor beta chains derived from one specimen sequenced in a study of metastatic and nonmetastatic thyroid tumors. TCRdb reprocessed the PCR reads using MiXCR. Of about 8,000 clones in the sample, roughly a quarter were seen once. Thyroid surgery was performed in patients who had received no treatment beforehand. Source material: tumor tissue. The source is a female donor with papillary thyroid cancer or a benign thyroid nodule (not recorded which). Some clones in this sample may be carry-over from other donors' samples.

This clone was counted at least ten times. The V gene is TRBV6-1, the J gene TRBJ2-5; the D gene is possibly TRBD2 (5 bases). The CDR3 totals 13 residues. V was shortened by 5 bases and J by 2 bases, with 9 bases between the two germline ends. The germline CDR1 and CDR2 sequences are MNHNS and SASEGT. The CDR3 DNA reads as TGTGCCAGCAGTTTAGCGAATCAAGAGACCCAGTACTTC. It yields the protein CASSLANQETQYF.

In its sample, this clone was seen many times. This chain uses TRBV13 with TRBJ2-7; D is possibly TRBD2 (5 bases). The CDR3 length is 13 residues. Germline CDR1 PRHDT, CDR2 FYEKMQ (reference sequence). V was trimmed by 1 base and J by 3 bases, leaving 7 bases between them. CDR3 protein: CASSLVSGYEQYF. Here the CDR3 DNA reads TGTGCCAGCAGCTTAGTCAGCGGCTACGAGCAGTACTTC.

In this sample, this clone is medium-sized. This sequence joins TRBV10-2 and TRBJ2-1; TRBD2 might be the D (5 bases). This CDR3 contains 16 residues. V dropped 0 bases and J dropped 4 bases, with 13 bases sitting between them. Germline V CDR1 and CDR2: WSHSY, SAAADI. The CDR3 reads CASSESTGNQYNEQFF. CDR3 nucleotides: TGCGCCAGCAGTGAGTCGACCGGGAACCAATACAATGAGCAGTTCTTC.

There are many counts of this clone. J is TRBJ1-1 and V is TRBV5-1; TRBD1 aligns across 7 bases. The germline V gene encodes CDR1 SGHRS and CDR2 YFSETQ. V trimming: 4 bases; J trimming: 7 bases; junction bases outside the gene matches: 25. This CDR3 spans 19 amino acids. CDR3 sequence reads: CASSPERRDSTSSAHEAFF. CDR3 in DNA: TGCGCCAGCAGCCCAGAGAGACGGGACAGCACCAGTTCGGCTCATGAAGCTTTCTTT.

The chain carries TRBV10-3 and TRBJ2-2; possible D gene TRBD2, 5 bases. CDR3 length: 13 amino acids. V lost 4 bases, J lost 6 bases, and 9 bases lay in between. CDR1 and CDR2 (germline): ENHRY, SYGVKD. CDR3 nucleotide sequence: TGTGCCATCAGTGCGGGAACGTCCGGGGAGCTGTTTTTT. It is translated as CAISAGTSGELFF.

This clone was seen a handful of times. This sequence joins TRBV6-1 and TRBJ2-1; D might be TRBD1 (5 bases). Germline values: CDR1 MNHNS, CDR2 SASEGT. The CDR3 length is 14 residues. V was shortened by 7 bases and J by 7 bases, with 17 bases between the two germline ends. CDR3 protein: CASTLRGRVNEQFF. DNA of the CDR3: TGTGCCAGCACTCTTAGGGGAAGGGTGAATGAGCAGTTCTTC.

This clone was found many times. This chain links TRBV7-6 with TRBJ1-1, with D maybe TRBD1 (6 bases). CDR1 is SGHVS, CDR2 FNYEAQ, per germline. CDR3 size: 13 residues. V lost 3 bases and J 5 bases, leaving 10 bases between the germline ends. The CDR3 DNA is TGTGCCAGCAGCTTTGGGGGCCTGACTGAAGCTTTCTTT. It yields the protein CASSFGGLTEAFF.

The CDR3 reads CASSVNPSAYEQYF. In DNA, the CDR3 is TGTGCCAGCAGTGTCAACCCCTCGGCCTACGAGCAGTACTTC. The chain combines TRBV6-1 with TRBJ2-7; no reliable D call. The CDR3 has 14 residues. CDR1 MNHNS and CDR2 SASEGT come from the germline V gene. Trimming pared 4 bases from V and 2 bases from J, leaving 12 bases between.

This clone was seen more than once but under ten times. The chain uses TRBV6-1 and TRBJ2-7, with D maybe TRBD2 (5 bases). This CDR3 has 11 amino acids. The V and J ends lost 11 bases and 0 bases respectively, with 8 bases between them. Germline values: CDR1 MNHNS, CDR2 SASEGT. CDR3: CACRDSYEQYF. The CDR3 DNA reads TGTGCCTGCCGGGACTCCTACGAGCAGTACTTC.

A remark on this clone: The CDR3 does not close with the conserved phenylalanine or tryptophan, likely indicating a read error. The V call is TRBV7-9, the J call TRBJ2-5; maybe TRBD2 (6 bases). The germline V gene has CDR1 SEHNR and CDR2 FQNEAQ (reference sequence). This CDR3 has 14 amino acids. V lost 1 base and J 5 bases, leaving 11 bases between the germline ends. The CDR3 reads CASSLVGGGETQYL. In DNA, the CDR3 is TGTGCCAGCAGCTTAGTCGGTGGGGGGGAGACCCAGTACCTC.

This clone was seen just once. The rearrangement uses TRBV30 and TRBJ1-6; no firm D call. The germline gives CDR1 GTSNPN, CDR2 SVGIG (reference sequence). The CDR3 is made up of 14 amino acids. The ends were cut back, 1 base at V and 9 bases at J, with 13 bases in the middle. The CDR3 bases are TGTGCCTGGAGTGATGGGCACGTAGGTTCACCCCTCCACTTT. Its protein is CAWSDGHVGSPLHF.

V and J are TRBV19 and TRBJ2-7; 15 positions match TRBD2. Germline V gene data show CDR1 as LNHDA and CDR2 as SQIVND (reference sequence). The ends lost 3 bases at V and 4 bases at J; junction bases unmatched: 7. This CDR3 contains 17 residues. The CDR3: CASSIPGLAGGRYEQYF. CDR3 bases: TGTGCCAGTAGTATCCCTGGACTAGCGGGAGGGAGGTACGAGCAGTACTTC. Combining the CDR3 with reference TRBV19 and TRBJ2-7 gives the whole variable domain DGGITQSPKYLFRKEGQNVTLSCEQNLNHDAMYWYRQDPGQGLRLIYYSQIVNDFQKGDIAEGYSVSREKKESFPLTVTSAQKNPTAFYLCASSIPGLAGGRYEQYFGPGTRLTVT.

The genes are TRBV6-1 and TRBJ2-1, with D maybe TRBD2 (6 bases). This CDR3 comprises 14 residues. V was clipped by 6 bases and J by 0 bases, with 9 bases between them. The germline V gene has CDR1 MNHNS and CDR2 SASEGT. CDR3: CASRGGDSYNEQFF. Written as DNA, the CDR3 is TGTGCCAGCAGGGGAGGCGACTCCTACAATGAGCAGTTCTTC.

The chain has TRBV11-2 and TRBJ2-2; the match to TRBD2 covers 10 bases. This CDR3 has 16 amino acids. V shed 2 bases, J shed 1 base, and the junction held 1 base outside the gene matches. Per germline, CDR1 SGHAT and CDR2 FQNNGV. The CDR3 DNA is TGTGCCAGCAGCTTATGGACTAGCGGGAACACCGGGGAGCTGTTTTTT. Protein sequence: CASSLWTSGNTGELFF.